This entry is about one T cell receptor beta chain. The data were obtained in a study of blood T cell repertoires in COVID-19. This CDR3 is 14 amino acids long. Germline V gene sequence: CDR1 SGDLS, CDR2 YYNGEE. V was pared by 0 bases and J by 6 bases, with 13 bases between. The data were produced by immunoSEQ multiplex PCR, yet TCRdb's version contains in-frame clones alone and is incomplete. The data contain about 120,000 clones, about nine tenths of them singletons. This TCR was sampled from a man aged 50 to 60 with active COVID-19. The specimen sequenced was peripheral blood. The V call is TRBV9, the J call TRBJ2-7; a weak D match, TRBD2 (6 bases). CDR3 sequence reads: CASSVGISGGEQYF. The CDR3 DNA reads as TGTGCCAGCAGCGTAGGGATTAGCGGCGGCGAGCAGTACTTC.